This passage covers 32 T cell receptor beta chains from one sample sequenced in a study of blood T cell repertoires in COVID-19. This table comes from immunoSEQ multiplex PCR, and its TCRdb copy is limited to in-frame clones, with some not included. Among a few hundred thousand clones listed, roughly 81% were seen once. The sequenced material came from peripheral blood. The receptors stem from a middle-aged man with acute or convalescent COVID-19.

CDR3: CAISEEHLSYGYTF. CDR3 nucleotides: TGTGCCATCAGTGAGGAGCACCTTTCTTATGGCTACACCTTC. The chain combines TRBV10-3 with TRBJ1-2; D gene unclear. V gave up 2 bases and J gave up 5 bases, with 12 bases separating them. CDR3 length equals 14 residues. Looked up from germline, CDR1 is ENHRY and CDR2 is SYGVKD.

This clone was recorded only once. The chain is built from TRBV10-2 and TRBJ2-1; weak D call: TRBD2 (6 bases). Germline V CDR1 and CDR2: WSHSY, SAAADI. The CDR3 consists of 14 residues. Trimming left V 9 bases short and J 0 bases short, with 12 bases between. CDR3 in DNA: TGCGCCAGTTCACGGGAGAGCTCCTACAATGAGCAGTTCTTC. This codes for CASSRESSYNEQFF.

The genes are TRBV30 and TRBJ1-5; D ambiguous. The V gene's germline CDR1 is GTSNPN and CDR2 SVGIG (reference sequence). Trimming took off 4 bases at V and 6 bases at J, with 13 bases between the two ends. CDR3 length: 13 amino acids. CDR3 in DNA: TGTGCCTGGATGGGCGCTGAGGGTCAGCCCCAGCATTTT. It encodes CAWMGAEGQPQHF.

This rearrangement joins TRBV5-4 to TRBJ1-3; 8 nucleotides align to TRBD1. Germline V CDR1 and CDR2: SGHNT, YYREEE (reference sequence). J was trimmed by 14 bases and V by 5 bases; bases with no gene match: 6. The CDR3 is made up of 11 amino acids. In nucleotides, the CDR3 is TGTGCCAGCAGTCCTGGACAGGGACTATATTTT. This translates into CASSPGQGLYF.

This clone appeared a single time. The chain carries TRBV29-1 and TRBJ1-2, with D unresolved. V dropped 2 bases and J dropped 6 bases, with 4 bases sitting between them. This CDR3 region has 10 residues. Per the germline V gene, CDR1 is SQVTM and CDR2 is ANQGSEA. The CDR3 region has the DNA TGCAGCGTTGAATCAAATGGCTACACCTTC. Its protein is CSVESNGYTF.

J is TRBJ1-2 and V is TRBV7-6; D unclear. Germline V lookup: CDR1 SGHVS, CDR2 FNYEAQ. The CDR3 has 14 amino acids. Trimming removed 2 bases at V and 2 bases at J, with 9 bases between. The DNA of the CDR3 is TGTGCCAGCAGCTTACTGGCCGGGAACTATGGCTACACCTTC. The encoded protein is CASSLLAGNYGYTF.

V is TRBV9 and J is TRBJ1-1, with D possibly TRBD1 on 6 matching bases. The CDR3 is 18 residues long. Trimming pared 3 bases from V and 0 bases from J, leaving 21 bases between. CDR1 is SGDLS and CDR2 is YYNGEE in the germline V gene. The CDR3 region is CASSGGWTAGIMNTEAFF. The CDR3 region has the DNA TGTGCCAGCAGCGGGGGATGGACAGCCGGGATCATGAACACTGAAGCTTTCTTT. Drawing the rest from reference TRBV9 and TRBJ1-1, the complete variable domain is DSGVTQTPKHLITATGQRVTLRCSPRSGDLSVYWYQQSLDQGLQFLIQYYNGEERAKGNILERFSAQQFPDLHSELNLSSLELGDSALYFCASSGGWTAGIMNTEAFFGQGTRLTVV.

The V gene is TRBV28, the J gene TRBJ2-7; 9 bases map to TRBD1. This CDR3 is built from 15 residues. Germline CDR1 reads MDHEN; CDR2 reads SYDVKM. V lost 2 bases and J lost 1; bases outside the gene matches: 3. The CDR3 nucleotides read TGTGCCAGCAGTTTAGGGACAGGGACTTCCTACGAGCAGTACTTC. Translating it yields CASSLGTGTSYEQYF. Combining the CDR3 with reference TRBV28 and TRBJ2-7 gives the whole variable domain DVKVTQSSRYLVKRTGEKVFLECVQDMDHENMFWYRQDPGLGLRLIYFSYDVKMKEKGDIPEGYSVSREKKERFSLILESASTNQTSMYLCASSLGTGTSYEQYFGPGTRLTVT.

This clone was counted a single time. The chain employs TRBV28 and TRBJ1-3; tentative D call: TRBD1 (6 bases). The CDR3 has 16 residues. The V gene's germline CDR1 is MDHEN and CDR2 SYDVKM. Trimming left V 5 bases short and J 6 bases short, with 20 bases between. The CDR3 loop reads CASSASPGKGENTIYF. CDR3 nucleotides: TGTGCCAGCAGTGCCTCTCCAGGGAAGGGGGAAAACACCATATATTTT. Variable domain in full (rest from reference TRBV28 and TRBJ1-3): DVKVTQSSRYLVKRTGEKVFLECVQDMDHENMFWYRQDPGLGLRLIYFSYDVKMKEKGDIPEGYSVSREKKERFSLILESASTNQTSMYLCASSASPGKGENTIYFGEGSWLTVV.

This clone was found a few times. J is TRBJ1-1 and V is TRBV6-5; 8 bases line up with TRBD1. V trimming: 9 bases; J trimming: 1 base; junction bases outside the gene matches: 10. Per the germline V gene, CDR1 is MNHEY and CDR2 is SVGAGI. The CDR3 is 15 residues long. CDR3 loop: CASKTEGQANTEAFF. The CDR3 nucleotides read TGTGCCAGTAAGACGGAGGGACAGGCGAACACTGAAGCTTTCTTT.

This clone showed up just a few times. CDR3 DNA: TGCAGCGTTGAAGGGCGGTTCGCAGATACGCAGTATTTT. Its translation: CSVEGRFADTQYF. The chain uses TRBV29-1 and TRBJ2-3; D is unresolved. The CDR3 sequence is 13 residues long. Trimming shortened V by 1 base and J by 4 bases, and 9 bases separated the two germline ends. Germline V CDR1 and CDR2: SQVTM, ANQGSEA.

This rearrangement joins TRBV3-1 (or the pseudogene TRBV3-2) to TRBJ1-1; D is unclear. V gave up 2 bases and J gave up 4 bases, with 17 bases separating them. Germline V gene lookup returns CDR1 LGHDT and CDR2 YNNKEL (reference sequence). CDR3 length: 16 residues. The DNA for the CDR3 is TGTGCCAGCAGCCAATCCCCAGCGGGTATCCTCACTGAAGCTTTCTTT. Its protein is CASSQSPAGILTEAFF.

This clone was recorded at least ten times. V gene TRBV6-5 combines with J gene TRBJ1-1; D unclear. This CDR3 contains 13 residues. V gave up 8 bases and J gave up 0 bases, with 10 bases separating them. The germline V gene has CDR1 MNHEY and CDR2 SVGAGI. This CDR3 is CASRESMNTEAFF. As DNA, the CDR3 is TGTGCCAGCCGAGAGTCGATGAACACTGAAGCTTTCTTT.

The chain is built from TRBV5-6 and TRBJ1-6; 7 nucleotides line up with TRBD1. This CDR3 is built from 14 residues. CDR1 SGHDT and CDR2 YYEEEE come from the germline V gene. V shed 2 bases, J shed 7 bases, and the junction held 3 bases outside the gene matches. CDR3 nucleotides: TGTGCCAGCAGCTTAGACAGGGTGAATTCACCCCTCCACTTT. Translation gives CASSLDRVNSPLHF.

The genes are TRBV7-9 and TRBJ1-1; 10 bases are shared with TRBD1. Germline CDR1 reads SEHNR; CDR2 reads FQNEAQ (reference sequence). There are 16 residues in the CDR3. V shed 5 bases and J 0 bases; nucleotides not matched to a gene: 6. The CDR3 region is CASSPWTGGMNTEAFF. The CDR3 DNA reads TGTGCCAGCAGCCCTTGGACAGGGGGGATGAACACTGAAGCTTTCTTT.

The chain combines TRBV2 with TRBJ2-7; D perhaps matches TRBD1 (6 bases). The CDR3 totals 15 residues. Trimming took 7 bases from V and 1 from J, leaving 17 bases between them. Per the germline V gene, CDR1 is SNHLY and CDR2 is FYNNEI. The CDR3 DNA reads TGTGCCAGCATTAAGAGTAGGCAGGGGTCCTACGAGCAGTACTTC. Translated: CASIKSRQGSYEQYF. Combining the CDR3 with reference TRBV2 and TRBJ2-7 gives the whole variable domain EPEVTQTPSHQVTQMGQEVILRCVPISNHLYFYWYRQILGQKVEFLVSFYNNEISEKSEIFDDQFSVERPDGSNFTLKIRSTKLEDSAMYFCASIKSRQGSYEQYFGPGTRLTVT.

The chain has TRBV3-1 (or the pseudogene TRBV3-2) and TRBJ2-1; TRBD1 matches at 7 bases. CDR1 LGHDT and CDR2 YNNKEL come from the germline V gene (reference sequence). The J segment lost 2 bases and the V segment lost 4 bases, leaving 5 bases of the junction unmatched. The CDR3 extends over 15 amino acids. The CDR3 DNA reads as TGTGCCAGCAGCCCCGGGACAGAACCCTACAATGAGCAGTTCTTC. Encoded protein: CASSPGTEPYNEQFF.

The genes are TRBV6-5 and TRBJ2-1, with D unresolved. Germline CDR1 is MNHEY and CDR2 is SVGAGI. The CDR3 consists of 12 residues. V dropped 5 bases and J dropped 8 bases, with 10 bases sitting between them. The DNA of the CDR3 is TGTGCCAGCAGTCTTACGGGTGATGAGCAGTTCTTC. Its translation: CASSLTGDEQFF.

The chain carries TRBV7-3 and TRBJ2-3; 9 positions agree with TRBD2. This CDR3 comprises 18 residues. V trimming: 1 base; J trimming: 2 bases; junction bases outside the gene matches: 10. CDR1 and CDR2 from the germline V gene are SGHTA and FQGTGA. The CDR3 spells CASSLNARLAGITDTQYF. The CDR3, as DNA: TGTGCCAGCAGCTTAAATGCCCGGCTAGCGGGGATCACAGATACGCAGTATTTT. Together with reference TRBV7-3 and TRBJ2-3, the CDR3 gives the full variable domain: GAGVSQTPSNKVTEKGKYVELRCDPISGHTALYWYRQSLGQGPEFLIYFQGTGAADDSGLPNDRFFAVRPEGSVSTLKIQRTERGDSAVYLCASSLNARLAGITDTQYFGPGTRLTVL.

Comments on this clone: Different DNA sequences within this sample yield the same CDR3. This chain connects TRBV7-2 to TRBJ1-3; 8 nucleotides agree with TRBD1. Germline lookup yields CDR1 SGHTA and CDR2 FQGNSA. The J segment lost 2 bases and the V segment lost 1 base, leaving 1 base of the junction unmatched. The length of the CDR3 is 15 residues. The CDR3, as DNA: TGTGCCAGCAGCTTAGACAGGGGGACTGGAAACACCATATATTTT. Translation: CASSLDRGTGNTIYF.

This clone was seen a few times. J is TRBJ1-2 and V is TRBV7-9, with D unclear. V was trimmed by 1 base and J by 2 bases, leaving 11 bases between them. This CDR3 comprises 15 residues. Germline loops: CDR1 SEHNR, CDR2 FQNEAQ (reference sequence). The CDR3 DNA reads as TGTGCCAGCAGCTTAGTTCCCGGGTTAAACTATGGCTACACCTTC. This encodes CASSLVPGLNYGYTF.

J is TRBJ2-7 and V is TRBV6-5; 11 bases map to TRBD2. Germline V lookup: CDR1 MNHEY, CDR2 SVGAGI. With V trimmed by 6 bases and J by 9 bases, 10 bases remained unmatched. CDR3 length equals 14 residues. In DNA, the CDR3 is TGTGCCAGCAGACTAGCGGGGGCCGCCGCGAGGCAGTACTTC. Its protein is CASRLAGAAARQYF.

Written as DNA, the CDR3 is TGTGCCACCAGCAGAGGAGGGGGCGAAGCTGGCTACACCTTC. Translation: CATSRGGGEAGYTF. The rearrangement joins TRBV15 to TRBJ1-2, with 7 positions matching TRBD1. The ends lost 1 base at V and 7 bases at J; junction bases unmatched: 6. Germline V gene sequence: CDR1 LNHNV, CDR2 YYDKDF (reference sequence). CDR3 length: 14 amino acids.

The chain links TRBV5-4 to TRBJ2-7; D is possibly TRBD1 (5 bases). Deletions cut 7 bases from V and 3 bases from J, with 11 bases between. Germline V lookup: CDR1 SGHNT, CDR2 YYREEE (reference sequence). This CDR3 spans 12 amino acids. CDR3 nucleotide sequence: TGTGCCAGCGGAGTAGGGGACTACGAGCAGTACTTC. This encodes CASGVGDYEQYF.

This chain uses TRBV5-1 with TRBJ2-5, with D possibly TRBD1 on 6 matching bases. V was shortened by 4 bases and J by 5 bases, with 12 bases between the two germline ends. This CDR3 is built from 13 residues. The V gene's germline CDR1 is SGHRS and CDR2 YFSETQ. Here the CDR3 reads CASSPRGLETQYF. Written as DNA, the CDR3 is TGCGCCAGCAGCCCCAGGGGTTTGGAGACCCAGTACTTC.

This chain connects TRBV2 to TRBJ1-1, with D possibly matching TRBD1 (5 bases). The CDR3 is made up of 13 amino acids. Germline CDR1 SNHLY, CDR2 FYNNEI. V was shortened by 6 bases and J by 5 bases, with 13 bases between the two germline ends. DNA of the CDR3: TGTGCCAGCAGATACAGGTCCGAGACTGAAGCTTTCTTT. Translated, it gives CASRYRSETEAFF. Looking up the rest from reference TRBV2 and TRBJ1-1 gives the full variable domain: EPEVTQTPSHQVTQMGQEVILRCVPISNHLYFYWYRQILGQKVEFLVSFYNNEISEKSEIFDDQFSVERPDGSNFTLKIRSTKLEDSAMYFCASRYRSETEAFFGQGTRLTVV.

CDR3 residues: CASAAATDTQYF. The CDR3 region has the DNA TGTGCCAGCGCGGCAGCCACAGATACGCAGTATTTT. The genes are TRBV2 and TRBJ2-3, with no clear D. Trimming left V 8 bases short and J 2 bases short, with 8 bases between. This CDR3 spans 12 amino acids. Germline values: CDR1 SNHLY, CDR2 FYNNEI.

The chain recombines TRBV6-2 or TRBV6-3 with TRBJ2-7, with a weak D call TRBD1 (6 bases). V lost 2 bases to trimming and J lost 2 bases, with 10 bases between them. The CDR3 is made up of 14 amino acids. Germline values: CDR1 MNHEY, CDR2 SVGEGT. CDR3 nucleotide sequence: TGTGCCAGCAGTTACGGGGGCCACCCCTACGAGCAGTACTTC. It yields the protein CASSYGGHPYEQYF.

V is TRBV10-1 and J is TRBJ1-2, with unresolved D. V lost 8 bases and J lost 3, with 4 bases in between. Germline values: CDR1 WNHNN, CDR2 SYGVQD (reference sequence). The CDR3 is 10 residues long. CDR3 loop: CASHYYGYTF. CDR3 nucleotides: TGCGCCAGCCACTACTATGGCTACACCTTC.

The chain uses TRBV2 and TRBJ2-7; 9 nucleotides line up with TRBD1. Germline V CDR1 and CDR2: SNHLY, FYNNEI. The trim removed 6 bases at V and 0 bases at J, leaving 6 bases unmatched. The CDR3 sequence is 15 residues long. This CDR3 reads CASSGPGQGSYEQYF. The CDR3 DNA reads TGTGCCAGCAGCGGACCGGGACAGGGCTCCTACGAGCAGTACTTC.

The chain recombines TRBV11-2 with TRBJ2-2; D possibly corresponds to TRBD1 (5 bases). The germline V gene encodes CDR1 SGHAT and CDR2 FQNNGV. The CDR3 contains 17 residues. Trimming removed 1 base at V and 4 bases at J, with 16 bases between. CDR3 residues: CASSLVSGYGATGELFF. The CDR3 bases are TGTGCCAGCAGCTTAGTGTCAGGGTATGGTGCCACCGGGGAGCTGTTTTTT.

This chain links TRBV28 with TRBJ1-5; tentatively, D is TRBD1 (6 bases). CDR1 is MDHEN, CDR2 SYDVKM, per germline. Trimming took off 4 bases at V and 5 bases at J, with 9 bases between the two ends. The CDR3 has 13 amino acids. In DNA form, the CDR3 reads TGTGCCAGCAGTTCTGGGGGCGATCAGCCCCAGCATTTT. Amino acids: CASSSGGDQPQHF.